This T cell receptor beta chain was captured by sequencing in a study of blood T cells in healthy people across ages. A second about 7 to 12 cycle PCR used barcoded and J-beta primers. TCRdb reprocessed the 5' RACE reads via MiXCR and lists one record per CDR3 protein. Among almost 550,000 distinct CDR3 sequences listed, more than 20% were seen once. The germline V and J ends were trimmed by 5 bases and 3 bases, with 10 bases remaining between them. Looked up from germline, CDR1 is SQVTM and CDR2 is ANQGSEA. CDR3 length equals 12 residues. For this clonotype: As yet, its antigen is unknown.

The study's findings and limits: Whereas aged donors had fewer naive CD4+ cells, long-lived donors had more of them and higher diversity. Researchers deemed the diversity estimates from one million T cells underestimates.

The sample was also linked to a second study, of T cells of mothers and their children.

Sequenced material: blood. This clonotype was obtained from a boy younger than 18 in good health. The rearrangement links TRBV29-1 to TRBJ2-5; D is unclear. CDR3 loop: CSVWGGEETQYF. CDR3 DNA sequence: TGCAGCGTTTGGGGTGGAGAAGAGACCCAGTACTTC.